A single sample gave rise to the 17 T cell receptor beta chains below, sequenced in a study of shared clonotypes between healthy human individuals. Sequenced by immunoSEQ multiplex PCR; TCRdb stores in-frame clones only, minus some. Of roughly 320,000 clones listed, around 87% were seen once; the top ten hold around 15%. The sample taken for sequencing was memory CD8+ T cells sorted from blood. Regarding subset: CD45RO+ cells pooled with CCR7-negative TemRA cells. These receptors originate from a man younger than 35 in good health.

This rearrangement joins TRBV2 to TRBJ1-1; D is possibly TRBD1 (5 bases). The CDR3 totals 11 residues. V shed 9 bases and J shed 7 bases, with 12 bases lying between them. Germline CDR1 SNHLY, CDR2 FYNNEI. The CDR3: CASSSTVEAFF. The CDR3 DNA sequence: TGTGCCAGTTCATCGACAGTTGAAGCTTTCTTT.

This clone was seen many times. This same CDR3 is encoded by further DNA sequences in the sample. V gene TRBV7-9 combines with J gene TRBJ1-2; the D gene is possibly TRBD1 (5 bases). V was clipped by 5 bases and J by 8 bases, with 12 bases between them. Germline-derived CDR1 and CDR2 are SEHNR and FQNEAQ (reference sequence). The CDR3 spans 12 residues. CDR3 sequence: CASSPQEGGYTF. The CDR3 nucleotides read TGTGCCAGCAGCCCCCAGGAGGGGGGCTACACCTTC. The variable domain in full, completed from reference TRBV7-9 and TRBJ1-2, reads DTGVSQNPRHKITKRGQNVTFRCDPISEHNRLYWYRQTLGQGPEFLTYFQNEAQLEKSRLLSDRFSAERPKGSFSTLEIQRTEQGDSAMYLCASSPQEGGYTFGSGTRLTVV.

This chain uses TRBV4-1 with TRBJ1-4; D uncertain. CDR3 length: 13 residues. The V end was cut by 1 base, the J end by 8 bases, with 8 bases between. Per the germline V gene, CDR1 is MGHRA and CDR2 is YSYEKL. This chain's CDR3 is CASSQVVVEKLFF. In DNA form, the CDR3 reads TGCGCCAGCAGCCAAGTGGTGGTCGAAAAACTGTTTTTT.

The chain joins TRBV4-3 to TRBJ2-2; unclear D gene. Trimming took off 6 bases at V and 6 bases at J, with 14 bases between the two ends. Germline loops: CDR1 LGHNA, CDR2 YSLEER. The CDR3 is 14 amino acids. The CDR3 DNA reads as TGCGCCAGCAGGCTCAGTTCTTCCCCCGGGGAGCTGTTTTTT. Translation gives CASRLSSSPGELFF.

The genes are TRBV7-8 and TRBJ2-2; 7 bases match TRBD2. V trimming: 1 base; J trimming: 3 bases; junction bases outside the gene matches: 20. Germline loops: CDR1 SGHVS, CDR2 FQNEAQ. The CDR3 is made up of 21 amino acids. DNA for the CDR3: TGTGCCAGCAGCTTAGGGGGAGGGGTAGGGAGGGACTGGCGAGACACCGGGGAGCTGTTTTTT. As protein: CASSLGGGVGRDWRDTGELFF.

This clone was detected only a few times. V and J are TRBV7-8 and TRBJ2-7; 12 nucleotides line up with TRBD2. V gave up 6 bases and J gave up 1 base; unmatched junction bases: 4. The CDR3 has 15 amino acids. CDR1 SGHVS and CDR2 FQNEAQ come from the germline V gene. Here the CDR3 reads CASSHTSGRSYEQYF. The CDR3 nucleotides read TGTGCCAGCAGTCACACTAGCGGGAGGTCCTACGAGCAGTACTTC.

The V gene is TRBV28, the J gene TRBJ1-2; D is perhaps TRBD1 (5 bases). The CDR3 is 18 amino acids. CDR1 is MDHEN, CDR2 SYDVKM, per germline. Trimming pared 2 bases from V and 0 bases from J, leaving 19 bases between. The CDR3: CASSLTPAGTDSNYGYTF. CDR3 nucleotide sequence: TGTGCCAGCAGTTTAACCCCCGCCGGGACGGATTCTAACTATGGCTACACCTTC.

The J gene is TRBJ2-2, the V gene TRBV30, with 7 bases lining up with TRBD1. With V trimmed by 2 bases and J by 2 bases, 5 bases remained unmatched. The CDR3 has 15 amino acids. Per the germline V gene, CDR1 is GTSNPN and CDR2 is SVGIG (reference sequence). The CDR3 region has the DNA TGTGCCTGGAGTAACGACAGGGCAAACACCGGGGAGCTGTTTTTT. It specifies CAWSNDRANTGELFF.

The chain joins TRBV30 to TRBJ1-2, with D unclear. Germline CDR1 and CDR2: GTSNPN and SVGIG (reference sequence). This CDR3 region has 13 residues. Trimming took 4 bases from V and 5 from J, leaving 14 bases between them. CDR3 DNA: TGTGCCTGGATCGAAAACCGTCCGTATGGCTACACCTTC. It specifies CAWIENRPYGYTF.

The chain links TRBV10-1 to TRBJ2-3, with 12 bases fitting TRBD1. Germline V gene data show CDR1 as WNHNN and CDR2 as SYGVQD (reference sequence). The CDR3 sequence is 17 residues long. The ends lost 0 bases at V and 5 bases at J; junction bases unmatched: 6. CDR3 amino acids: CASSESGDRGLKDTQYF. As DNA, the CDR3 is TGCGCCAGCAGTGAGTCCGGGGACAGGGGGCTGAAAGATACGCAGTATTTT.

This clone came up a few times. The same CDR3 also results from other DNA sequences found in this sample. V is TRBV6-1 and J is TRBJ2-1, with D unclear. V was clipped by 2 bases and J by 7 bases, with 6 bases between them. The CDR3 loop spans 12 amino acids. Germline V gene sequence: CDR1 MNHNS, CDR2 SASEGT. Written as DNA, the CDR3 is TGTGCCAGCAGTGAACCTGGAAATGAGCAGTTCTTC. As protein: CASSEPGNEQFF.

The chain is built from TRBV7-6 and TRBJ2-5, with D uncertain. Germline assignment: CDR1 SGHVS and CDR2 FNYEAQ. V was trimmed by 3 bases and J by 5 bases, leaving 10 bases between them. This CDR3 spans 13 amino acids. Here the CDR3 reads CASSFNSQETQYF. In nucleotides, the CDR3 is TGTGCCAGCAGCTTTAACAGCCAGGAGACCCAGTACTTC.

This clone has more than one count but fewer than ten. Here the CDR3 reads CASMVHGMVSNTEAFF. For the CDR3, the DNA is TGTGCCAGCATGGTTCACGGAATGGTCTCGAACACTGAAGCTTTCTTT. J is TRBJ1-1 and V is TRBV28; D remains ambiguous. Trimming pared 7 bases from V and 1 base from J, leaving 19 bases between. The germline gives CDR1 MDHEN, CDR2 SYDVKM. This CDR3 has 16 amino acids.

A single count supports this clone. The chain employs TRBV29-1 and TRBJ2-1; 8 bases match TRBD1. The CDR3 has 16 amino acids. Unmatched junction bases numbered 14, after V lost 4 bases and J lost 6 bases. Germline loops: CDR1 SQVTM, CDR2 ANQGSEA. CDR3 nucleotide sequence: TGCAGCGTTGGATGGGACAGGCTGGACAAGTCCAATGAGCAGTTCTTC. This translates into CSVGWDRLDKSNEQFF.

The V gene is TRBV4-1, the J gene TRBJ2-3; TRBD2 aligns across 8 bases. Germline values: CDR1 MGHRA, CDR2 YSYEKL. Trimming cost V 1 base and J 5 bases; bases outside gene matches: 5. The length of the CDR3 is 15 residues. This CDR3 is CASSQGPGLGDTQYF. CDR3 bases: TGCGCCAGCAGCCAAGGGCCGGGACTAGGAGATACGCAGTATTTT.

The V call is TRBV28, the J call TRBJ2-2, with 7 bases that match TRBD1. Germline V lookup: CDR1 MDHEN, CDR2 SYDVKM. The V and J ends lost 7 bases and 6 bases, in that order; junction bases with no gene match: 8. The length of the CDR3 is 14 residues. The CDR3 sequence is CASNSHRGPGELFF. For the CDR3, the DNA is TGTGCCAGCAATTCCCATAGGGGGCCCGGGGAGCTGTTTTTT.

The V and J genes are TRBV13 and TRBJ2-1; D might be TRBD2 (5 bases). Germline assignment: CDR1 PRHDT and CDR2 FYEKMQ (reference sequence). V gave up 5 bases and J gave up 2 bases, with 13 bases separating them. The CDR3 runs to 15 residues. The CDR3 nucleotides are TGTGCCAGCAGCCAGACACCGGGAACCTACAATGAGCAGTTCTTC. Translated, it gives CASSQTPGTYNEQFF.